Shown below are 19 T cell receptor beta chains from a single sample sequenced in a study of blood T cell repertoires in COVID-19. Profiled with immunoSEQ multiplex PCR; TCRdb holds only in-frame clones, not every one. The profile shows approximately 80,000 clones, 70% to 90% of them singletons. The sequenced sample was peripheral blood. The receptors were gathered from an elderly woman with acute or convalescent COVID-19.

The chain employs TRBV9 and TRBJ2-3; 8 bases align to TRBD2. CDR1 and CDR2 from the germline V gene are SGDLS and YYNGEE. The length of the CDR3 is 17 residues. V lost 0 bases, J lost 4 bases, and 10 bases stayed unmatched. The CDR3 DNA follows: TGTGCCAGCAGCGTAGCGGGGGGGGCTAGCGGGTCAGATACGCAGTATTTT. Encoded protein: CASSVAGGASGSDTQYF.

This clone was recorded once. The chain has TRBV7-8 and TRBJ2-5; no firm D call. The CDR3 has 11 amino acids. CDR1 and CDR2 (germline): SGHVS, FQNEAQ. Trimming left V 3 bases short and J 5 bases short, with 4 bases between. The CDR3 here is CASSLSETQYF. The DNA for the CDR3 is TGTGCCAGCAGCTTGTCGGAGACCCAGTACTTC.

The CDR3 sequence: CASSPRTGQGFF. In DNA form, the CDR3 reads TGTGCCAGCAGCCCCCGGACGGGACAGGGGTTCTTC. This chain links TRBV7-2 with TRBJ2-1, with 9 bases matching TRBD1. Germline V gives CDR1 SGHTA, CDR2 FQGNSA. The CDR3 totals 12 residues. The junction had 8 bases not matched to a gene; V was cut back by 5 bases and J by 15 bases.

In DNA, the CDR3 is TGTGCCAGCAGCGCTACCGGGACAAGTTACGGGGAGCTGTTTTTT. Translating gives CASSATGTSYGELFF. J is TRBJ2-2 and V is TRBV9, with a weak D call TRBD1 (6 bases). Germline V CDR1 and CDR2: SGDLS, YYNGEE. This CDR3 comprises 15 residues. V was pared by 3 bases and J by 7 bases, with 16 bases between. Full variable domain (missing parts from reference TRBV9 and TRBJ2-2): DSGVTQTPKHLITATGQRVTLRCSPRSGDLSVYWYQQSLDQGLQFLIQYYNGEERAKGNILERFSAQQFPDLHSELNLSSLELGDSALYFCASSATGTSYGELFFGEGSRLTVL.

In its sample, this clone was seen a few times. This sequence joins TRBV9 and TRBJ2-1, with TRBD1 matching over 8 bases. In germline, CDR1 is SGDLS, CDR2 YYNGEE. J was trimmed by 1 base and V by 4 bases; bases with no gene match: 7. This CDR3 is 16 amino acids long. The CDR3 DNA sequence: TGTGCCAGCAGCCCGAGACAGGGGTGGTCCTACAATGAGCAGTTCTTC. Amino acids: CASSPRQGWSYNEQFF.

The rearrangement joins TRBV10-2 to TRBJ1-2; TRBD1 matches 7 bases. In germline, CDR1 is WSHSY, CDR2 SAAADI. V was clipped by 2 bases and J by 8 bases; unmatched bases: 8. This CDR3 is built from 14 residues. CDR3 DNA: TGCGCCAGCAGTGAGATTAGGGGGCTATGGGGCTACACCTTC. This translates into CASSEIRGLWGYTF.

The J gene is TRBJ1-1, the V gene TRBV5-1; 8 nucleotides match TRBD1. This CDR3 has 14 residues. With V trimmed by 5 bases and J by 1 base, 4 bases remained unmatched. The V gene's germline CDR1 is SGHRS and CDR2 YFSETQ. The CDR3 coding sequence is TGCGCCAGCAGGGAGGGGACAGGGAACACTGAAGCTTTCTTT. This codes for CASREGTGNTEAFF.

The chain uses TRBV7-2 and TRBJ1-1; the D gene is possibly TRBD1 (5 bases). Between the trimmed V and J ends, which lost 1 base and 11 bases, there was a span of 8 bases. Germline V lookup: CDR1 SGHTA, CDR2 FQGNSA. The CDR3 is 11 residues long. The chain's CDR3 is CASSLVGAAFF. CDR3 in DNA: TGTGCCAGCAGCTTAGTAGGGGCGGCTTTCTTT.

The V and J genes are TRBV19 and TRBJ2-3, with a possible D match to TRBD1 (6 bases). The V end was cut by 5 bases, the J end by 6 bases, with 15 bases between. The germline V gene has CDR1 LNHDA and CDR2 SQIVND (reference sequence). The CDR3 has 14 residues. The CDR3 region is CASSETGLTDTQYF. The CDR3 DNA is TGTGCCAGTAGTGAGACAGGCTTAACGGATACGCAGTATTTT.

The V and J genes are TRBV29-1 and TRBJ1-1, with 7 bases identical to TRBD1. The V gene end was trimmed by 2 bases and the J gene end by 10 bases; junction bases not matched to a gene: 7. Germline CDR1 and CDR2: SQVTM and ANQGSEA. The CDR3 is 12 amino acids. CDR3 sequence: CSVEPRQGGAFF. CDR3 DNA sequence: TGCAGCGTTGAACCCCGACAGGGCGGAGCTTTCTTT. Full variable domain (missing parts from reference TRBV29-1 and TRBJ1-1): SAVISQKPSRDICQRGTSLTIQCQVDSQVTMMFWYRQQPGQSLTLIATANQGSEATYESGFVIDKFPISRPNLTFSTLTVSNMSPEDSSIYLCSVEPRQGGAFFGQGTRLTVV.

The chain carries TRBV27 and TRBJ2-7, with D unresolved. V was shortened by 3 bases and J by 4 bases, with 13 bases between the two germline ends. This CDR3 has 14 residues. From germline, CDR1 is MNHEY and CDR2 SMNVEV (reference sequence). CDR3 amino acids: CASSFLATGYEQYF. The CDR3, as DNA: TGTGCCAGCAGTTTCTTAGCTACGGGTTACGAGCAGTACTTC.

V gene TRBV6-5 combines with J gene TRBJ2-1; TRBD2 matches 11 bases. Germline trimming cut 0 bases from V and 7 bases from J; bases unmatched to any gene: 5. CDR3 length equals 16 residues. CDR1 is MNHEY and CDR2 is SVGAGI in the germline V gene. As DNA, the CDR3 is TGTGCCAGCAGTTACTCGGTAGCGGGGGGGCGGAATGAGCAGTTCTTC. This gives the protein CASSYSVAGGRNEQFF.

The genes are TRBV29-1 and TRBJ2-5; 10 nucleotides match TRBD1. With 5 bases clipped from V and 5 bases from J, the junction kept 5 bases outside the gene matches. The CDR3 spans 13 residues. Germline V gene lookup returns CDR1 SQVTM and CDR2 ANQGSEA. CDR3 protein: CSVPGQGRETQYF. CDR3 nucleotide sequence: TGCAGCGTTCCGGGACAGGGGAGGGAGACCCAGTACTTC.

The chain links TRBV30 to TRBJ2-3, with a tentative D call TRBD1 (6 bases). The CDR3 runs 14 residues. From germline, CDR1 is GTSNPN and CDR2 SVGIG (reference sequence). The CDR3 nucleotides are TGTGCTGTAGCCGTTACAGGGTCGGCAGATACGCAGTATTTT. Its protein product is CAVAVTGSADTQYF.

The V and J genes are TRBV30 and TRBJ1-5, with 7 bases identical to TRBD1. The CDR3 covers 16 residues. CDR1 GTSNPN and CDR2 SVGIG come from the germline V gene (reference sequence). The ends lost 3 bases at V and 10 bases at J; junction bases unmatched: 18. The CDR3 DNA reads as TGTGCCTGGAGCGCAGGGGGGACACCTGCCGAAGCCCCCCAGCATTTT. Its translation is CAWSAGGTPAEAPQHF.

The chain uses TRBV7-9 and TRBJ1-6; D is unclear. The CDR3 has 13 residues. CDR1 SEHNR and CDR2 FQNEAQ come from the germline V gene (reference sequence). Trimming took off 1 base at V and 9 bases at J, with 7 bases between the two ends. CDR3 bases: TGTGCCAGCAGCTTAGTGGCTTCTTCACCCCTCCACTTT. Its protein product is CASSLVASSPLHF.

The chain combines TRBV6-2 or TRBV6-3 with TRBJ2-1; 10 nucleotides agree with TRBD2. This CDR3 has 18 residues. J was trimmed by 0 bases and V by 3 bases; bases with no gene match: 8. CDR1 and CDR2 from the germline V gene are MNHEY and SVGEGT. CDR3 nucleotides: TGTGCCAGCAGTTATGGTAGCGGGGGGCCAAGCTCCTACAATGAGCAGTTCTTC. Protein: CASSYGSGGPSSYNEQFF.

This rearrangement joins TRBV7-2 to TRBJ2-1, with TRBD2 matching 8 bases. There are 14 residues in the CDR3. Germline loops: CDR1 SGHTA, CDR2 FQGNSA. V shed 4 bases and J 8 bases; nucleotides not matched to a gene: 7. The CDR3 nucleotides read TGTGCCAGCAGCTCGAGCGGGAGTAGGGATGAGCAGTTCTTC. This gives the protein CASSSSGSRDEQFF. The full variable domain, with the rest looked up from reference TRBV7-2 and TRBJ2-1, is GAGVSQSPSNKVTEKGKDVELRCDPISGHTALYWYRQSLGQGLEFLIYFQGNSAPDKSGLPSDRFSAERTGGSVSTLTIQRTQQEDSAVYLCASSSSGSRDEQFFGPGTRLTVL.

The chain has TRBV3-1 (or the pseudogene TRBV3-2) and TRBJ1-1; unclear D gene. The CDR3 runs to 16 residues. Deletions cut 0 bases from V and 0 bases from J, with 11 bases between. The germline V gene encodes CDR1 LGHDT and CDR2 YNNKEL (reference sequence). The CDR3 reads CASSQDWGALNTEAFF. The CDR3 nucleotides are TGTGCCAGCAGCCAAGATTGGGGAGCCCTGAACACTGAAGCTTTCTTT.